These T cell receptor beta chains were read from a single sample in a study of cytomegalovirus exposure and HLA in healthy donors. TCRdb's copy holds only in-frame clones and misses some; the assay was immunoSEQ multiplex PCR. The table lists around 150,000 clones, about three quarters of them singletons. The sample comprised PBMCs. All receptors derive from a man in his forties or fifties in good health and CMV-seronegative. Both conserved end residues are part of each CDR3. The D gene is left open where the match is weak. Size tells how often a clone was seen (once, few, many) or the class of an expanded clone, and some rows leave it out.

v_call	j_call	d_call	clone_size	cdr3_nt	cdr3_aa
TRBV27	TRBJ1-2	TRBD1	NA	TGTGCCAGCAGTGCAGGGGGCTATGGCTACACCTTC	CASSAGGYGYTF
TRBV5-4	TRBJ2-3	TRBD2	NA	TGTGCCAGCAGCTTGGCACCCACTAGCGGGGGCGCTAGCACAGATACGCAGTATTTT	CASSLAPTSGGASTDTQYF
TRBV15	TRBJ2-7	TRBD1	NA	TGTGCCACCAGCAGAACAGGGGGACCCTACGAGCAGTACTTC	CATSRTGGPYEQYF
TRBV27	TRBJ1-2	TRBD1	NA	TGTGCCAGCAGTTTATCTCCACCGGACAGGGGGACCAGCTACACCTTC	CASSLSPPDRGTSYTF
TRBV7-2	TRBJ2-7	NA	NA	TGTGCCAGCAGCTTAAACACAGGTCCCTATGTCTCCTACGAGCAGTACTTC	CASSLNTGPYVSYEQYF
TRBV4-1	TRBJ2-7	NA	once	TGCGCCAGCAGCCAAGAGGTAGAAGCCTACGAGCAGTACTTC	CASSQEVEAYEQYF
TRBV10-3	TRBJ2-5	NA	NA	TGTGCCATCAGTGGGACGGAAATACCAGGGTCTGGAGAGACCCAGTACTTC	CAISGTEIPGSGETQYF
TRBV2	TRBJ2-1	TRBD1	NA	TGTGCCAGTACCCTAGAGGGGGCGAACCCCTACAATGAGCAGTTCTTC	CASTLEGANPYNEQFF
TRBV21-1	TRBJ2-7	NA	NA	TGTGCCAGCAGCAATCTGGGGACTAGCGGGAACTACGAGCAGTACTTC	CASSNLGTSGNYEQYF
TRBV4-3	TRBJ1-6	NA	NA	TGCGCCAGCAGCCAATCAAGGGAGGGTAGGACCCTCCACTTT	CASSQSREGRTLHF
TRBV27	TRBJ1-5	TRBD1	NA	TGTGCCAGTCAAGCGACAGGGAATCAGCCCCAGCATTTT	CASQATGNQPQHF
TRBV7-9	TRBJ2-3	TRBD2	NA	TGTTCCATACCTAGCGGGGGGGATACGCAGTATTTT	CSIPSGGDTQYF
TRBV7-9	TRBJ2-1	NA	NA	TGTGCCAGCAGCTTAAGTCTACGTTCGGCTGCGGGGTACAATGAGCAGTTCTTC	CASSLSLRSAAGYNEQFF
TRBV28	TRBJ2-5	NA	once	TGTGCCAGCAGTTCGGACACTCAAGAGACCCAGTACTTC	CASSSDTQETQYF
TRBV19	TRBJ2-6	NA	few	TGTGCCAGTAGTTCAGTAGGGTCTGGGGCCAACGGCCTGACTTTC	CASSSVGSGANGLTF
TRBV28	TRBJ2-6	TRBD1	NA	TGTGCCAGCGTGGGACAGGGGGATATCTCTGGGGCCAACGTCCTGACTTTC	CASVGQGDISGANVLTF
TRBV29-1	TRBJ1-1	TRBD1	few	TGCAGCGTTGATGGGCCAGGGGGAGTGAACACTGAAGCTTTCTTT	CSVDGPGGVNTEAFF
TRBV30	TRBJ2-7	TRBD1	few	TGTGCCTGGAGAGAGACAGGGCCCTACGAGCAGTACTTC	CAWRETGPYEQYF
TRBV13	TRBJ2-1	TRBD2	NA	TGTGCCAGCAGCTTCAAGACGGGAGGCGAGCAGTTCTTC	CASSFKTGGEQFF
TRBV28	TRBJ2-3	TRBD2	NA	TGTGCCAGCCGCCTAGGCGGCGGGGGGGATTTGACAGATACGCAGTATTTT	CASRLGGGGDLTDTQYF
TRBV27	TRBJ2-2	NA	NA	TGTGCCAGCAGTTCCACAGGGGAGGACACCGGGGAGCTGTTTTTT	CASSSTGEDTGELFF
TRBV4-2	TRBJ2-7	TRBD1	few	TGTGCCAGCAGCCAAGGACAGGGGGCCTACGAGCAGTACTTC	CASSQGQGAYEQYF
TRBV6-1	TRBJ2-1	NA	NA	TGTGCCAGCAGTGAATCCATCTGGGCAGGGGTGCATGAGCAGTTCTTC	CASSESIWAGVHEQFF
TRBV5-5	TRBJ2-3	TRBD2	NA	TGTGCCAGCAGCTTGGTTCTAGCGGGGCGCACAGATACGCAGTATTTT	CASSLVLAGRTDTQYF
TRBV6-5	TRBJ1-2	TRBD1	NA	TGTGCCAGCAGTCGCGACAGGGAGGACGGCTACACCTTC	CASSRDREDGYTF
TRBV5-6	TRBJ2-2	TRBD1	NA	TGTGCCAGCAGCCGAAGTGGGACAGGGAGGACCGGGGAGCTGTTTTTT	CASSRSGTGRTGELFF
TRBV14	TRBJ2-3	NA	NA	TGTGCCAGCAGCCAAGAGTGGGGGCACACAGATACGCAGTATTTT	CASSQEWGHTDTQYF
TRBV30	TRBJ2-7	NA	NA	TGTGCCTGGAGTGTACTAGAATCCTACGAGCAGTACTTC	CAWSVLESYEQYF
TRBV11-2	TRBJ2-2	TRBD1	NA	TGTGCCAGCAGCTTAGACGGGACAGGGGCGAACACCGGGGAGCTGTTTTTT	CASSLDGTGANTGELFF
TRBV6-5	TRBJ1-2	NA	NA	TGTGCCAGCAGTTCTAAGGAGAGGGGCTACACCTTC	CASSSKERGYTF
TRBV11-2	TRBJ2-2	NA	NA	TGTGCCAGCAACCTGCTTGCGGGCACCGGGGAGCTGTTTTTT	CASNLLAGTGELFF
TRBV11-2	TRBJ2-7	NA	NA	TGTGCCAGCACCGGGGGAAACGAGCAGTACTTC	CASTGGNEQYF
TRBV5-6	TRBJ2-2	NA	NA	TGTGCCAGCAGCTTGGGGCAGGGGATCACCGGGGAGCTGTTTTTT	CASSLGQGITGELFF
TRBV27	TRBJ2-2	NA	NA	TGTGCCAGCAGTTTATTGGAGGGGACCACAAGAGGAACCGGGGAGCTGTTTTTT	CASSLLEGTTRGTGELFF
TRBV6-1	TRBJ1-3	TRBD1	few	TGTGCCAGCAGTTCCGGGACAGCTGGAAACACCATATATTTT	CASSSGTAGNTIYF
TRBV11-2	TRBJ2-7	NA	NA	TGTGCCAGCAGCAAGACAGCTTACGAGCAGTACTTC	CASSKTAYEQYF
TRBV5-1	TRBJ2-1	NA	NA	TGCGCCAGCAGCTTCGTTGAGAATGAGCAGTTCTTC	CASSFVENEQFF
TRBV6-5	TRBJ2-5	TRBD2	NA	TGTGCCAGCAGTACCCGGACTAGCTTCCAAGAGACCCAGTACTTC	CASSTRTSFQETQYF
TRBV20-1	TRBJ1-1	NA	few	TGCAGTGCCAAGCCAGCTTTCTTT	CSAKPAFF
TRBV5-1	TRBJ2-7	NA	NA	TGCGCCAGCAGCGTGGTGGGGGAGCCCAGGGGATTGGACTCCTACGAGCAGTACTTC	CASSVVGEPRGLDSYEQYF
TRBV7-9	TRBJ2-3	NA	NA	TGTGCCAGCAGCTTAGGACAAAGCACAGATACGCAGTATTTT	CASSLGQSTDTQYF
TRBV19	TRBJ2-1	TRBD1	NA	TGTGCCAGTAGTATCTGGCGGGACAGGGACAATGAGCAGTTCTTC	CASSIWRDRDNEQFF
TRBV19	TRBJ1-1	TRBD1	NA	TGTGCCAGTAGTAGCAACCGGGACAGGGGGACCACTGAAGCTTTCTTT	CASSSNRDRGTTEAFF
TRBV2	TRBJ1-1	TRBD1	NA	TGTGCCAGCAGTGACAGGACAGGGCACACTGAAGCTTTCTTT	CASSDRTGHTEAFF
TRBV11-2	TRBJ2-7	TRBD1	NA	TGTGCCAGCAGCTTAGTGGACAGGAACTACGAGCAGTACTTC	CASSLVDRNYEQYF
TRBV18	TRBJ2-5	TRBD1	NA	TGTGCCAGCTCACCTCCACAGGGGAGTTATGGAGAGACCCAGTACTTC	CASSPPQGSYGETQYF
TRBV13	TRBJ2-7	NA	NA	TGTGCCAGCAGCCCCGGCCGGGGGTCTTCCTACGAGCAGTACTTC	CASSPGRGSSYEQYF
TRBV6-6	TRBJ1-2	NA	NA	TGTGCCAGCAGTCGACAGGACATAGGGGATTTGTTTGGCTACACCTTC	CASSRQDIGDLFGYTF
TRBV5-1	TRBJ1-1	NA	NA	TGCGCCAGCAGGATTGAGGGCACTGAAGCTTTCTTT	CASRIEGTEAFF
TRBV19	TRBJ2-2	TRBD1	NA	TGTGCCAGTAGTATAGGTCCGGGACAGGGAGTCCCCGGGGAGCTGTTTTTT	CASSIGPGQGVPGELFF
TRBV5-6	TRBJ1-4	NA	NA	TGTGCCAGCAGCCCGGCCCCGGGGACAACTAATGAAAAACTGTTTTTT	CASSPAPGTTNEKLFF
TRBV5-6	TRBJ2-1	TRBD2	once	TGTGCCAGCAGCTCTAGCGGGACCTCCTACAATGAGCAGTTCTTC	CASSSSGTSYNEQFF
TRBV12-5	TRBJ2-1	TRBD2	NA	TGTGCTAGTGGTTTGGGAATACTAGCGGGGGGGCCCGAGCCCTACAATGAGCAGTTCTTC	CASGLGILAGGPEPYNEQFF
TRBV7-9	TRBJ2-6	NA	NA	TGTGCCAGCAGCTTACGGGGGGCAGGTGGGGCCAACGTCCTGACTTTC	CASSLRGAGGANVLTF
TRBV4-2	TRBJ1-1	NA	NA	TGTGCCAGCAGCCAAGACCCGGGGGGGGACACTGAAGCTTTCTTT	CASSQDPGGDTEAFF
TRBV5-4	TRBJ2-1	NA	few	TGTGCCAGCAGCTTGGTCGGGAGCTACAATGAGCAGTTCTTC	CASSLVGSYNEQFF